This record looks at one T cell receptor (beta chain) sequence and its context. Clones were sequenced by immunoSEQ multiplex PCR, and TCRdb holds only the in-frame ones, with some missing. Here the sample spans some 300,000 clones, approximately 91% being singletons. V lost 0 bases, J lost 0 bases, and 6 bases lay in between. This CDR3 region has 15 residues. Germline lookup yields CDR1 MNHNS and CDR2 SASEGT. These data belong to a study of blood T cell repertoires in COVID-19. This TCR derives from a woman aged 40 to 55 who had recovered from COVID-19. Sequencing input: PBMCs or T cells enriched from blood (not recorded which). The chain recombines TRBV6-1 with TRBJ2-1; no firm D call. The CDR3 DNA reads TGTGCCAGCAGTGAAGCAGCGAGCTCCTACAATGAGCAGTTCTTC. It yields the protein CASSEAASSYNEQFF.